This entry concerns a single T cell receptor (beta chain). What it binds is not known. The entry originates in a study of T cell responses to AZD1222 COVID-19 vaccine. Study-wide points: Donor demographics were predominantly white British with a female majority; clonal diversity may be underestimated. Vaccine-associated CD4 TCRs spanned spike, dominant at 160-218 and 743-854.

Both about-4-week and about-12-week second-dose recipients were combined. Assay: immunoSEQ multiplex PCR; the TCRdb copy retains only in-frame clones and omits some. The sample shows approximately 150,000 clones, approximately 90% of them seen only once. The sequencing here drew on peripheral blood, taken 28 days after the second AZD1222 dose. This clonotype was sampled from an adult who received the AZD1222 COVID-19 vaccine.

This CDR3 is CASSELENTEAFF. Written as DNA, the CDR3 is TGTGCCAGCAGTGAATTGGAGAACACTGAAGCTTTCTTT. The chain employs TRBV6-1 and TRBJ1-1; no definite D call. This CDR3 has 13 residues. Trimming took off 2 bases at V and 1 base at J, with 5 bases between the two ends. Germline V gene sequence: CDR1 MNHNS, CDR2 SASEGT.